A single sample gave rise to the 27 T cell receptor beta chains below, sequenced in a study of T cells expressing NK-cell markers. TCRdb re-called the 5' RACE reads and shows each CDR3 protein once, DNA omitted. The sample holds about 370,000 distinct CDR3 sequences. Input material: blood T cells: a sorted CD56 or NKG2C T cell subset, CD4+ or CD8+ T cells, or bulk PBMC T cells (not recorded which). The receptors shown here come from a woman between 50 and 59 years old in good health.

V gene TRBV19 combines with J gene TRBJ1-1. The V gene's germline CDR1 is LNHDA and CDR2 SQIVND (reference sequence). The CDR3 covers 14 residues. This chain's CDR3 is CASSMVVRHTEAFF. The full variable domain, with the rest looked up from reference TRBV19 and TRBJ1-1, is DGGITQSPKYLFRKEGQNVTLSCEQNLNHDAMYWYRQDPGQGLRLIYYSQIVNDFQKGDIAEGYSVSREKKESFPLTVTSAQKNPTAFYLCASSMVVRHTEAFFGQGTRLTVV.

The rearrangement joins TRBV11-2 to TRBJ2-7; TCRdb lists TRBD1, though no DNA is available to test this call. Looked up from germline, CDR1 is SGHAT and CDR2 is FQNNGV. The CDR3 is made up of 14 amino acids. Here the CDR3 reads CASSLPWGLIEQYF. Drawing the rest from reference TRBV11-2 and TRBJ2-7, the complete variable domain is EAGVAQSPRYKIIEKRQSVAFWCNPISGHATLYWYQQILGQGPKLLIQFQNNGVVDDSQLPKDRFSAERLKGVDSTLKIQPAKLEDSAVYLCASSLPWGLIEQYFGPGTRLTVT.

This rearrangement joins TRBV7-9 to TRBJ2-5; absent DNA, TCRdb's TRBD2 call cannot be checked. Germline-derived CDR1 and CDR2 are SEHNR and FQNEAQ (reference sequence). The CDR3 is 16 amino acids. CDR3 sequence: CASSFLGGSMGETQYF.

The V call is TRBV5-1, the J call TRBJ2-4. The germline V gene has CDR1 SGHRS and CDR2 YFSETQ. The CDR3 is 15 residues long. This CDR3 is CASSVDSLAKNIQYF.

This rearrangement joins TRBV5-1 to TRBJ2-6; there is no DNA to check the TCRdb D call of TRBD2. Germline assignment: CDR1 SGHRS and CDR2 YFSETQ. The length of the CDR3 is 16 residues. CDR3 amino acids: CASRVAGEAGANVLTF.

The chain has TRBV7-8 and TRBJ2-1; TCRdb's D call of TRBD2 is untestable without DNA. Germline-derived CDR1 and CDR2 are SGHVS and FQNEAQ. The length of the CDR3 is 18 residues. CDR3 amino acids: CASTPRRLREQSYNEQFF.

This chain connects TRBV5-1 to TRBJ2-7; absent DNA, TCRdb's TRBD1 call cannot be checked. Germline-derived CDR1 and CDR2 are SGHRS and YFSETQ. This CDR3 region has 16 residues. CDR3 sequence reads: CASSLVGGTATYEQYF.

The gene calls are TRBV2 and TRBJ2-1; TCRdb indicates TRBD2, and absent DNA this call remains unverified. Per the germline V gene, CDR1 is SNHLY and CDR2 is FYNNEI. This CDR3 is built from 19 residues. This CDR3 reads CASRKLRGLAGDSYNEQFF.

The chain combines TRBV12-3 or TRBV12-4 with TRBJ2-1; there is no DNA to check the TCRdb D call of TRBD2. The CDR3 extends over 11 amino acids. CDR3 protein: CASSQRLDQFF.

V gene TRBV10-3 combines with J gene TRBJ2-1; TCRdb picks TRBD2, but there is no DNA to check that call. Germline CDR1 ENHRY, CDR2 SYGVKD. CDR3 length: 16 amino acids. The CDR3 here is CAIRPAGTSGINEQFF.

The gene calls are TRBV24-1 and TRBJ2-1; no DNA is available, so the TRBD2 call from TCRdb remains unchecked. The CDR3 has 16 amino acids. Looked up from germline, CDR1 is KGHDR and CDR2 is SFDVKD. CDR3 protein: CATSDLPGRVYNEQFF.

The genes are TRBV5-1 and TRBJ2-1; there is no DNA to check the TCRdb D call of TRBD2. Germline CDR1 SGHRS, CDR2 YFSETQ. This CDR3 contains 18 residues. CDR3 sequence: CASSLAGSGASSYNEQFF.

CDR3 in amino acids: CSVDTPGGRITDTQYF. V usage is TRBV29-1 and J usage is TRBJ2-3; TCRdb selects TRBD1, and the lack of DNA leaves this call unchecked. The CDR3 loop spans 16 amino acids. Per germline, CDR1 SQVTM and CDR2 ANQGSEA.

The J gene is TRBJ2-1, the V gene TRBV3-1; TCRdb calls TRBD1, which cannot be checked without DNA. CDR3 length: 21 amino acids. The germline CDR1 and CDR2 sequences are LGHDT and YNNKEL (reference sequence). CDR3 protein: CASSQDWSTGNQGWGWNEQFF.

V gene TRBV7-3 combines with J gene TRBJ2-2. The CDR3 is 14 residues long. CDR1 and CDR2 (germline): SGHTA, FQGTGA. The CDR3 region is CASSLRWGTGELFF.

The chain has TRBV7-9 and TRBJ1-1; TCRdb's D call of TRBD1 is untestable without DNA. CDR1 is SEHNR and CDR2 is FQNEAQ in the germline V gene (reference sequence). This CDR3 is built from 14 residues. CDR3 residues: CASSYTGTGLSAFF.

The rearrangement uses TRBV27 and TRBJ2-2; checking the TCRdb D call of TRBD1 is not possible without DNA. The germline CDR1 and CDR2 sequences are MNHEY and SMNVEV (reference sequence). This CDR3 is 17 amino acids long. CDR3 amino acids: CASSLPGRGVNTGELFF.

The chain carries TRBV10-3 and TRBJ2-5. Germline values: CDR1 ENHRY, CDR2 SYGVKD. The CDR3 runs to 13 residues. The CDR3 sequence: CAISGHSQETQYF.

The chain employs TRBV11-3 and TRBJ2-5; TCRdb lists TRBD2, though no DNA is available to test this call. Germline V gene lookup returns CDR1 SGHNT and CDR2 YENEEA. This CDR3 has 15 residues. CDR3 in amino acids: CASSLSAGEAETQYF.

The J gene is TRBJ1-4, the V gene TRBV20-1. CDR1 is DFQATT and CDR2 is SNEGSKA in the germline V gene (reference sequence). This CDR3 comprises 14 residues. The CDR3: CSASSPTTNEKLFF.

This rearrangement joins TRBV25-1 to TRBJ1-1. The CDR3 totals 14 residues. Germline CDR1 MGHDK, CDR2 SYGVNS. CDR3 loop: CASSETLMNTEAFF.

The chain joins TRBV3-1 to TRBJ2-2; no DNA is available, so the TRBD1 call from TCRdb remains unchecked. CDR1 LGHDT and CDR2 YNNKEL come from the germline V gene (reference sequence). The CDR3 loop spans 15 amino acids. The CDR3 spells CASSRGQTNTGELFF.

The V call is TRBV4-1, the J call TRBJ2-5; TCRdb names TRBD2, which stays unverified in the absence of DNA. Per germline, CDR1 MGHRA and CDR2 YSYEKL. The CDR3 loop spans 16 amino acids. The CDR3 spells CASSEPSLAGVETQYF.

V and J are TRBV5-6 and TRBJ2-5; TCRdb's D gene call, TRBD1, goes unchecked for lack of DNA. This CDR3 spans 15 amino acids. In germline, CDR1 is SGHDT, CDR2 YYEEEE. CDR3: CASSSGTGVQETQYF.

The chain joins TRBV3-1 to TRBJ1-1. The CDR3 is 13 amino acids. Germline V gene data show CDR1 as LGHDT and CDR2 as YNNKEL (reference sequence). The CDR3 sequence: CASSLQTNTEAFF.

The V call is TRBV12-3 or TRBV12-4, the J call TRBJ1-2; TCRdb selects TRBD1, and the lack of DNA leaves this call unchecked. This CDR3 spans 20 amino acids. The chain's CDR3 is CASRLKGKQGAQIFGYGYTF.

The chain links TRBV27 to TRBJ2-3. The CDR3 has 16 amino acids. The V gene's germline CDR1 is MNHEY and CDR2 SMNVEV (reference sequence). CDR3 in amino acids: CASSLDQTFPTDTQYF.